This T cell receptor (beta chain) was identified during a study of cytomegalovirus exposure and HLA in healthy donors. Study summary: A subsequent analysis reported that the 110 or so validation repertoires were produced on the same platform that had also been used for the roughly 700 first-cohort repertoires.

The donors formed part of the roughly 110-subject validation cohort, distinct from the roughly 700-subject first cohort. Whole-study results and caveats: The classifier, whose performance was assessed in both the original and validation cohorts, reportedly diagnosed cytomegalovirus status with high specificity and sensitivity.

Comment on this clone: Its specificity is unknown.

The table came from immunoSEQ multiplex PCR; TCRdb's copy has only in-frame clones and leaves some out. Of some 140,000 clones in the sample, approximately 84% were seen once. Sequencing input: PBMCs. The TCR was taken from a woman aged 25-40 years in good health and CMV-seronegative.

DNA of the CDR3: TGTGCCAGCAGCCCGGGACAATCGACCGGGGAGCTGTTTTTT. Amino acid sequence: CASSPGQSTGELFF. This chain joins TRBV7-9 and TRBJ2-2; D perhaps matches TRBD1 (6 bases). The germline V gene has CDR1 SEHNR and CDR2 FQNEAQ (reference sequence). The CDR3 has 14 amino acids. V lost 5 bases, J lost 5 bases, and 12 bases lay in between.